The present entry profiles one T cell receptor (beta chain) with its context. It has no known antigen specificity. It has no much larger one-base neighbor in the sample; base qualities were not kept. This record belongs to a study of control samples from healthy donors and cancer patients (dated by TCRdb to the early 2020s). The germline V gene supplies CDR1 SGDLS and CDR2 YYNGEE. The V and J ends are trimmed by 3 bases and 3 bases, leaving 9 bases between them. The CDR3 has 14 amino acids, counting the end cysteine and phenylalanine. Only the CDR3 portion is preserved as DNA: 42 bases, with reading frame beginning at the first base. Libraries were made using the immunoSEQ multiplex PCR assay. Here the immuneACCESS table is served through TCRdb, limited to in-frame sequences with V and J called. Missing clones are a known gap in these copies; in checked studies unresolved V genes cover under half, and the rest lacks a known reason. This sample is represented by about 160,000 clones; roughly 95% of them were singletons. The ten largest clonotypes hold over 1% of the sample.

The TCR comes from a woman younger than 45 in good health. The chain joins TRBV9 to TRBJ2-2; too little of a D gene remains to name it. The sequenced material came from blood. This receptor carries the CDR3 CASSAESDTGELFF. The nucleotides are TGTGCCAGCAGCGCCGAAAGTGACACCGGGGAGCTGTTTTTT.